This T cell receptor beta chain was found in a study of blood T cells in healthy people across ages. To note about this clonotype: Antigen: not known.

Germline CDR1 SGHAT, CDR2 FQNNGV. CDR3 length equals 14 residues. After removal of 1 base from V and 11 bases from J, the junction contained 9 bases not matched to a gene. Primed by a sample-barcoded 5' primer and a J-beta primer mix, a second PCR proceeded for 7 to 11 cycles. The template-switch adaptor, which had 12 random nucleotides, put a tag on each cDNA molecule. TCRdb re-analysed the 5' RACE reads in MiXCR, keeping a single row per CDR3 protein. The repertoire has around 990,000 distinct CDR3 sequences, more than 30% of them found once; the top ten carry roughly 14%. Whole-study findings and limits: A strong correlation was seen between TCR beta diversity and naive T cell percentage. Fewer expanded clones and more diversity marked long-lived versus aged donors.

The rearrangement uses TRBV11-2 and TRBJ2-5, with 8 bases that match TRBD2. The sample consisted of blood. This TCR came from a man between 18 and 29 years old in good health. This CDR3 is CASSLVLAGNEQYF. The CDR3 nucleotides are TGTGCCAGCAGCTTAGTCCTAGCGGGCAATGAGCAGTACTTC.